The clone carrying this T cell receptor beta chain was detected ten times or more. No antigen is known for it. The authors produced TCR alpha and TCR beta cDNA libraries with sample barcodes and UMIs by 5'RACE using constant-segment primers. One entry per CDR3 protein results from TCRdb running MiXCR on the 5' RACE reads. The data contain fewer than 15,000 distinct CDR3 sequences, 15% to 20% of them singletons. Germline-derived CDR1 and CDR2 are MNHEY and SMNVEV (reference sequence). The length of the CDR3 is 15 residues. Trimming took 3 bases from V and 4 from J; bases not matched to a gene: 6. This sample was included in a study of T-cell memory formation after mild COVID-19. Across the whole study: TCR clusters were mostly confined to one donor each.

Study observations and caveats: SARS-CoV-2 specificity of second-wave clones peaking day 37 was unconfirmed. In pre-infection memory, a portion of responding clones appeared, which suggested that cross-reactive memory joined.

Material for sequencing was PBMCs or a T cell subset sorted from them (not recorded which). The receptor's source is a man younger than 35 who had mild COVID-19 (a few samples of this study predate the infection). Cell type and time point are not known. The rearrangement joins TRBV27 to TRBJ1-5; 7 nucleotides line up with TRBD1. CDR3 coding DNA: TGTGCCAGCAGTTTCAGGTCAGGGGGTAATCAGCCCCAGCATTTT. It specifies CASSFRSGGNQPQHF.